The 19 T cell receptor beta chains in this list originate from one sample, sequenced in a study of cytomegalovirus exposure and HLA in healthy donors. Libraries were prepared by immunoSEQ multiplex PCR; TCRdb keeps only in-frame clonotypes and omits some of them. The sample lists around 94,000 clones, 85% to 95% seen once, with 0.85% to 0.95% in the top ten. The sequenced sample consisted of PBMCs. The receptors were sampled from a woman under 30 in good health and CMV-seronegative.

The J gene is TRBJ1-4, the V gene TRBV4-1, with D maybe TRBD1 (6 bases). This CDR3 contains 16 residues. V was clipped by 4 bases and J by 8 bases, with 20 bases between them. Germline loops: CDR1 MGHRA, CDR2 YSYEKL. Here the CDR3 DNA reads TGCGCCAGCAGCCCCCGAACCGGACAGCTGGGAGAAAAACTGTTTTTT. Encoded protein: CASSPRTGQLGEKLFF.

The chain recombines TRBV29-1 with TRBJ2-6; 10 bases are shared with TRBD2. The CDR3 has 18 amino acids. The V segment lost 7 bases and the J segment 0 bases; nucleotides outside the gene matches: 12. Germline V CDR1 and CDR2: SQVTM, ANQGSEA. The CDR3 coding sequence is TGCAGCGCCGAGGGTCCTAGCGGGGGTTACTCTGGGGCCAACGTCCTGACTTTC. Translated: CSAEGPSGGYSGANVLTF.

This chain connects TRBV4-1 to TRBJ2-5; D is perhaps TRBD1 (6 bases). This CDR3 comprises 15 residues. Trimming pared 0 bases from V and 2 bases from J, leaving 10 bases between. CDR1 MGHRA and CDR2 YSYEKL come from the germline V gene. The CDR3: CASSQEDSNQETQYF. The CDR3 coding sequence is TGCGCCAGCAGCCAAGAGGACAGTAATCAAGAGACCCAGTACTTC.

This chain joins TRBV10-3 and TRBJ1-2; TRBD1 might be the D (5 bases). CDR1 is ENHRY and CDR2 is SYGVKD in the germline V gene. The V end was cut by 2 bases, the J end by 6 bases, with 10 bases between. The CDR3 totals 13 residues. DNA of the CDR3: TGTGCCATCAGTGAGGGCAGGGCTGATGGCTACACCTTC. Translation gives CAISEGRADGYTF.

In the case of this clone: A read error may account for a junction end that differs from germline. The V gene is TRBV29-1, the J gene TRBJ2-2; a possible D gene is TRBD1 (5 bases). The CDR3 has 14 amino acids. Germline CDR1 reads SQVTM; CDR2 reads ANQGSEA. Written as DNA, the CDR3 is TGCAGCGCTGAAACAGGAGTGGGGACCGGGGAGCTGTTTTTT. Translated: CSAETGVGTGELFF.

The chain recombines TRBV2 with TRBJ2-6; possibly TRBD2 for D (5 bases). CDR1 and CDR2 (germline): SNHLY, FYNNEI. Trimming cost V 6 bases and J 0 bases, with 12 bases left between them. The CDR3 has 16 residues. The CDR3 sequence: CASRGGLISGANVLTF. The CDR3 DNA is TGTGCCAGCAGGGGCGGACTGATCTCTGGGGCCAACGTCCTGACTTTC. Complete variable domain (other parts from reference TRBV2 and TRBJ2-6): EPEVTQTPSHQVTQMGQEVILRCVPISNHLYFYWYRQILGQKVEFLVSFYNNEISEKSEIFDDQFSVERPDGSNFTLKIRSTKLEDSAMYFCASRGGLISGANVLTFGAGSRLTVL.

In nucleotides, the CDR3 is TGTGCCAGTAGCAACTCTAAGGGGCATAGCAATCAGCCCCAGCATTTT. This encodes CASSNSKGHSNQPQHF. The chain couples TRBV19 to TRBJ1-5, with D possibly TRBD1 on 5 matching bases. Germline loops: CDR1 LNHDA, CDR2 SQIVND (reference sequence). Trimming took 6 bases from V and 0 from J, leaving 15 bases between them. CDR3 length equals 16 residues.

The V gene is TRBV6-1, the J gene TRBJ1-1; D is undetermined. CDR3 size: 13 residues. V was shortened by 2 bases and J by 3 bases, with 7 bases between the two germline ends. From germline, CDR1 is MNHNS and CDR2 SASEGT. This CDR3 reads CASSEFGDTEAFF. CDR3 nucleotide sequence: TGTGCCAGCAGTGAATTCGGGGACACTGAAGCTTTCTTT.

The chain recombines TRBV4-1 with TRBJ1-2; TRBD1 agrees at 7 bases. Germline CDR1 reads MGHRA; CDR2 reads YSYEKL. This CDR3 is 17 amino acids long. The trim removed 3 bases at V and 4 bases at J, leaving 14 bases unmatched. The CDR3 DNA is TGCGCCAGCAGCCAGAACGACAGGGCTGAAAACCGCTATGGCTACACCTTC. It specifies CASSQNDRAENRYGYTF.

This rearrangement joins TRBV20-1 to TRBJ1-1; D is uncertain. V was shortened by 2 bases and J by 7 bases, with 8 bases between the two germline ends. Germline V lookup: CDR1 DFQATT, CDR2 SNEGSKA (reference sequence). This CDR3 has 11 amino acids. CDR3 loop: CSARYGVEAFF. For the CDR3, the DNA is TGCAGTGCTAGATACGGTGTTGAAGCTTTCTTT.

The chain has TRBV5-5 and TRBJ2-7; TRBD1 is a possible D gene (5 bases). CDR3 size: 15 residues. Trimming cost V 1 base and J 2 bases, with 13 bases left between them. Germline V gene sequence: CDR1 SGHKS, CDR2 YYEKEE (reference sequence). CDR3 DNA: TGTGCCAGCAGCTTGAGGTTCACAGGAGCCTACGAGCAGTACTTC. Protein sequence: CASSLRFTGAYEQYF. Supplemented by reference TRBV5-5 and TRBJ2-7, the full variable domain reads DAGVTQSPTHLIKTRGQQVTLRCSPISGHKSVSWYQQVLGQGPQFIFQYYEKEERGRGNFPDRFSARQFPNYSSELNVNALLLGDSALYLCASSLRFTGAYEQYFGPGTRLTVT.

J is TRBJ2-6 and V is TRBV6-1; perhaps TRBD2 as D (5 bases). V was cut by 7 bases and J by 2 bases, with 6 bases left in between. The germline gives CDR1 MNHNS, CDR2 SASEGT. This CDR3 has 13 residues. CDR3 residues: CASTGTGANVLTF. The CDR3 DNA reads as TGTGCCAGCACCGGGACTGGGGCCAACGTCCTGACTTTC.

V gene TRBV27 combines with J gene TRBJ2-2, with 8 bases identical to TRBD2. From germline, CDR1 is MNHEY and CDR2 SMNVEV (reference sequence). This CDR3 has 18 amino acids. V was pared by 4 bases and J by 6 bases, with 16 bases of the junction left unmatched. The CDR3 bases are TGTGCCAGCAGTTCACTAGTTCGACCGGGGGGGCGGGCCGGGGAGCTGTTTTTT. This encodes CASSSLVRPGGRAGELFF.

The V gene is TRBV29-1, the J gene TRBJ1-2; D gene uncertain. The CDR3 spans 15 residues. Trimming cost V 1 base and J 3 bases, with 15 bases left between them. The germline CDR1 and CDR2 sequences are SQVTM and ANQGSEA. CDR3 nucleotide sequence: TGCAGCGTTGAAGTTGAGGGCGGATCTTACTATGGCTACACCTTC. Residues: CSVEVEGGSYYGYTF.

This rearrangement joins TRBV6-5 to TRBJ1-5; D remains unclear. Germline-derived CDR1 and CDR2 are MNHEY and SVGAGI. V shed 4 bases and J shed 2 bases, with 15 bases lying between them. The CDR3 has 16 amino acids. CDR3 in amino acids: CASSSYPSGGNQPQHF. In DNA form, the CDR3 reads TGTGCCAGCAGTTCCTACCCCAGCGGGGGCAATCAGCCCCAGCATTTT.

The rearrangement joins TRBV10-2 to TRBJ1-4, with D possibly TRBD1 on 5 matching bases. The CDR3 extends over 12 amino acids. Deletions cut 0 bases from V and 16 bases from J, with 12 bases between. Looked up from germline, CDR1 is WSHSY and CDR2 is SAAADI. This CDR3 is CASSESQVGGFF. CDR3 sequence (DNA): TGCGCCAGCAGTGAGTCCCAGGTGGGGGGGTTTTTT.

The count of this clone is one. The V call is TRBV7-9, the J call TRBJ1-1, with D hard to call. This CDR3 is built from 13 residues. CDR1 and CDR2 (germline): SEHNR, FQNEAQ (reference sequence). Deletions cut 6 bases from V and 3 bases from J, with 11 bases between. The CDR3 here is CASSGGGYTEAFF. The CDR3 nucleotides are TGTGCCAGCAGTGGCGGAGGATACACTGAAGCTTTCTTT.

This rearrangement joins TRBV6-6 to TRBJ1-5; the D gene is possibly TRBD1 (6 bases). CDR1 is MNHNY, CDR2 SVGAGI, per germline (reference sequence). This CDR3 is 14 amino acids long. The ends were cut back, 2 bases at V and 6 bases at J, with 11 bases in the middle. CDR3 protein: CASSYQGIRQPQHF. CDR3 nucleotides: TGTGCCAGCAGTTACCAGGGGATTCGTCAGCCCCAGCATTTT.

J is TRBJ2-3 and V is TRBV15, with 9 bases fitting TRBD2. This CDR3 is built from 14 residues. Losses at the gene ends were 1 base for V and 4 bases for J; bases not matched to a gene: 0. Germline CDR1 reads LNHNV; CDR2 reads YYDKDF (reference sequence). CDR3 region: CATSRGGGADTQYF. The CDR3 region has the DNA TGTGCCACCAGCAGAGGCGGGGGGGCAGATACGCAGTATTTT.